This passage covers 15 T cell receptor beta chains from one sample sequenced in a study of healthy donors' naive CD4 and CD8 T cells. A linear amplification protocol produced the TCR libraries from 400 to 550 ng of total RNA. TCRdb re-called the reads with MiXCR, one entry per CDR3 protein. The sample lists 150,000 to 200,000 distinct CDR3 sequences; about 76% were seen once. The sample consisted of naive CD4+ and CD8+ T cells sorted from blood, pooled from several donors. These receptors came from a pool of human donors in good health; the sample pools cells from several healthy donors.

This clonotype has only one observation. The V gene is TRBV6-2 or TRBV6-3, the J gene TRBJ2-7; 10 nucleotides match TRBD1. After removal of 7 bases from V and 4 bases from J, the junction contained 7 bases not matched to a gene. The CDR3 loop spans 14 amino acids. CDR1 is MNHEY, CDR2 SVGEGT, per germline. The CDR3 bases are TGTGCCAGCATGGGCCGGACAGGGGGTTACGAGCAGTACTTC. Its protein is CASMGRTGGYEQYF.

The chain joins TRBV5-4 to TRBJ2-1; 11 nucleotides align to TRBD2. The CDR3 consists of 15 residues. V was clipped by 5 bases and J by 8 bases; unmatched bases: 9. Per the germline V gene, CDR1 is SGHNT and CDR2 is YYREEE (reference sequence). The DNA for the CDR3 is TGTGCCAGCAGTACCCTACTAGCGGGAGTTTATGAGCAGTTCTTC. Its protein product is CASSTLLAGVYEQFF.

This clonotype was counted a single time. V usage is TRBV20-1 and J usage is TRBJ1-1; D not resolved. The germline V gene encodes CDR1 DFQATT and CDR2 SNEGSKA (reference sequence). V was clipped by 3 bases and J by 4 bases, with 6 bases between them. This CDR3 region has 11 residues. CDR3 protein: CSASPITEAFF. The CDR3 DNA reads TGCAGTGCTAGCCCCATCACTGAAGCTTTCTTT.

CDR3 region: CASSLNQGNTIYF. CDR3 bases: TGTGCCAGCAGTTTAAATCAGGGAAACACCATATATTTT. V and J are TRBV12-3 or TRBV12-4 and TRBJ1-3, with no clear D. V shed 2 bases and J shed 4 bases, with 6 bases lying between them. This CDR3 has 13 residues.

This chain links TRBV29-1 with TRBJ2-7, with 7 bases lining up with TRBD1. V lost 6 bases, J lost 2 bases, and 10 bases stayed unmatched. CDR3 size: 14 residues. From germline, CDR1 is SQVTM and CDR2 ANQGSEA. CDR3 DNA: TGCAGCGTCCAATGGACAGGTGCCACCTACGAGCAGTACTTC. Translated, it gives CSVQWTGATYEQYF.

This clonotype was observed a single time. The chain couples TRBV29-1 to TRBJ1-2; a weak D match, TRBD1 (6 bases). This CDR3 is 13 amino acids long. V lost 7 bases and J 4 bases, leaving 16 bases between the germline ends. Per the germline V gene, CDR1 is SQVTM and CDR2 is ANQGSEA. Here the CDR3 reads CSANLVGGYGYTF. The CDR3 DNA reads TGCAGCGCTAACCTCGTAGGGGGCTATGGCTACACCTTC.

This clonotype has just a few counts. The DNA for the CDR3 is TGCGCCAGCAGCTTGGGCAGTTCCTATAATTCACCCCTCCACTTT. It encodes CASSLGSSYNSPLHF. The chain has TRBV5-1 and TRBJ1-6; no firm D call. Trimming removed 0 bases from V and 1 base from J, with 5 bases in between. This CDR3 spans 15 amino acids. Germline CDR1 is SGHRS and CDR2 is YFSETQ.

A word on this clonotype: A read error may account for a junction end that differs from germline. The chain links TRBV18 to TRBJ2-2; 8 bases are shared with TRBD2. Germline CDR1 KGHSH, CDR2 LQKENI. There are 19 residues in the CDR3. This CDR3 reads CASSPRVPGLDSNAGELFF. The DNA for the CDR3 is TGTGCCAGCTCACCAAGGGTGCCGGGACTAGACTCGAACGCCGGGGAGCTGTTTTTT.

The rearrangement joins TRBV27 to TRBJ2-1; D is perhaps TRBD2 (6 bases). Germline CDR1 MNHEY, CDR2 SMNVEV (reference sequence). The CDR3 totals 14 residues. Between the trimmed V and J ends, which lost 6 bases and 2 bases, there was a span of 11 bases. This chain's CDR3 is CASSLSGPYNEQFF. In nucleotides, the CDR3 is TGTGCCAGCAGCTTAAGCGGGCCCTACAATGAGCAGTTCTTC.

The genes are TRBV29-1 and TRBJ2-1; no clear D. The CDR3 covers 16 residues. The germline V gene has CDR1 SQVTM and CDR2 ANQGSEA. Trimming removed 0 bases from V and 0 bases from J, with 12 bases in between. CDR3: CSVEDWNVTSYNEQFF. The CDR3 DNA is TGCAGCGTTGAAGATTGGAACGTTACCTCCTACAATGAGCAGTTCTTC.

This chain joins TRBV6-2 or TRBV6-3 and TRBJ2-2; D perhaps matches TRBD2 (6 bases). The CDR3 contains 17 residues. V lost 2 bases, J lost 5 bases, and 18 bases lay in between. Germline CDR1 is MNHEY and CDR2 is SVGEGT. The chain's CDR3 is CASSYGDSAGPTGELFF. CDR3 in DNA: TGTGCCAGCAGTTACGGGGACTCCGCGGGTCCAACCGGGGAGCTGTTTTTT.

CDR3 protein: CASSYLAAMPYEQYF. In nucleotides, the CDR3 is TGTGCCAGTAGCTATCTAGCGGCCATGCCCTACGAGCAGTACTTC. The chain couples TRBV19 to TRBJ2-7, with 7 bases matching TRBD2. V lost 6 bases, J lost 2 bases, and 10 bases stayed unmatched. The CDR3 is 15 residues long. CDR1 is LNHDA and CDR2 is SQIVND in the germline V gene (reference sequence). The whole variable domain, filled in from reference TRBV19 and TRBJ2-7, reads DGGITQSPKYLFRKEGQNVTLSCEQNLNHDAMYWYRQDPGQGLRLIYYSQIVNDFQKGDIAEGYSVSREKKESFPLTVTSAQKNPTAFYLCASSYLAAMPYEQYFGPGTRLTVT.

This chain's CDR3 is CSVEGQAELEQFF. The CDR3 region has the DNA TGCAGCGTTGAAGGACAGGCGGAGCTCGAGCAGTTCTTC. V is TRBV29-1 and J is TRBJ2-1; TRBD1 might be the D (6 bases). Germline CDR1 is SQVTM and CDR2 is ANQGSEA. Deletions cut 1 base from V and 10 bases from J, with 14 bases between. The CDR3 contains 13 residues.

This clonotype was detected only a few times. The rearrangement links TRBV29-1 to TRBJ2-6; 10 bases map to TRBD1. CDR1 is SQVTM, CDR2 ANQGSEA, per germline. CDR3 length: 16 amino acids. J gave up 0 bases and V 6 bases, and 5 bases lay outside the gene matches. DNA of the CDR3: TGCAGCGTGAGGACAGGGGGTGTCTCTGGGGCCAACGTCCTGACTTTC. This encodes CSVRTGGVSGANVLTF. Based on the CDR3 plus reference TRBV29-1 and TRBJ2-6, the full variable domain is SAVISQKPSRDICQRGTSLTIQCQVDSQVTMMFWYRQQPGQSLTLIATANQGSEATYESGFVIDKFPISRPNLTFSTLTVSNMSPEDSSIYLCSVRTGGVSGANVLTFGAGSRLTVL.

The chain is built from TRBV29-1 and TRBJ2-5, with 9 nucleotides matching TRBD1. The CDR3 has 14 residues. After removal of 6 bases from V and 4 bases from J, the junction contained 9 bases not matched to a gene. Germline lookup yields CDR1 SQVTM and CDR2 ANQGSEA. The CDR3 here is CSVKTGGPPETQYF. The CDR3 nucleotides are TGCAGCGTCAAGACAGGGGGTCCTCCAGAGACCCAGTACTTC.